This TCR beta chain comes out of a study of cytomegalovirus exposure and HLA in healthy donors (dated by TCRdb to the late 2010s). The study in broad terms: An earlier analysis of roughly 500 of the donors reported approximately 290 Gb of sequence data and 100 million to 130 million unique TCR beta sequences from some 180 million T cells. An early release covering roughly 640 HLA-typed donors comprised about 300 gigabases of sequencing data and tens of millions of unique TCR sequences. Among the roughly 400 genotyped donors, under 90% belonged to the genetic ancestry cluster associated with self-reported Caucasian donors. The study aimed to test whether signatures of past pathogen exposure could be identified by cataloging public T cell receptors. The T cell repertoires of under 750 subjects were profiled by immunosequencing and related to cytomegalovirus serostatus. A separate validation cohort of more than 100 different subjects was used in addition to the 666-subject first cohort. To predict cytomegalovirus infection status, the study brought together high-throughput TCR immunosequencing, statistical association of individual TCRs with disease status, and machine learning. A later analysis re-analyzed previously published TCR beta repertoires from hundreds of donors and added high-resolution HLA genotyping to study TCR occurrence patterns. The later analysis used no new phenotypic data to find candidate immune exposures, relying instead on TCR beta sequences and their occurrence across donors. An earlier analysis of some 500 of the donors applied high-throughput TCR beta sequencing to assess whether each TCR beta V gene segment acted as functional or pseudogenic. Donor age, sex, ethnicity and CMV serostatus were compiled alongside the repertoire data. A later genetic analysis used genome-wide SNP genotypes for about 65% of the roughly 700 donors, treating that subset as a discovery cohort. All discovery cohort repertoires had been generated on a single sequencing platform. Both class I and class II loci were covered by HLA typing, at four-digit resolution. The number of typed donors differed by locus: about 629-630 for A, B, C, DRB1 and DQB1; 522 for DQA1; approximately 610 for DPA1; and about 450 for DPB1. About five DR-DQ haplotypes were treated as single units for association and clustering because of strong linkage in the cohort. Across 398 genotyped donors of the cohort, an average of roughly 200,000 unique TCR beta nucleotide sequences per donor were sequenced, and around 19% of those sequences were non-productive.

The CDR3 numbers 14 residues from cysteine through phenylalanine. Here the CDR3 DNA is all that survives: 42 bases in frame from base 1. The junction carries 11 bases between V and J, which are trimmed by 4 bases and 3 bases respectively. CDR1 and CDR2, looked up from the germline V gene, are SGHDN and FVKESK. Note on this clone: Its antigen remains undetermined. The record has no base qualities; no much larger clone is one base away.

Summary of the overall study and its limitations: In the study, around 150 TCR beta chains were listed as associated with cytomegalovirus. A later analysis associated approximately 17,000 TCR beta sequences with specific HLA alleles at a false discovery rate of 0.05. A further reported finding was that TCR beta sequences accurately predicted the HLA-A and HLA-B alleles for most subjects in the first cohort. HLA typing was unavailable for some donors at each locus, so association tests used only the typed subset. A group of highly shared sequence variants was considered likely to be a technical artifact of the sequencing pipeline. For the cohort, immune exposure information was limited to CMV serostatus. Most TCR sequences were seen in very few donors, while some public TCRs were found in many individuals. When HLA alleles, especially DR and DQ, strongly co-occurred, TCR associations were difficult to assign to individual alleles. A later analysis found that TCR association rates varied across HLA loci, with DRB1 alleles showing the most associated TCRs and HLA-C alleles the fewest. In a later genetic analysis, a missense DCLRE1C variant was associated with V-gene and J-gene trimming of TCR beta chains, and the association was replicated in an independent cohort. Because the 87-base-pair reads could not distinguish some IMGT-functional V segments, including TRBV6-2 and TRBV6-3, those segments were excluded. An earlier analysis of around 540 of the donors showed that most TCR beta V segments appeared in productive rearrangements either about 87% or about 30% of the time, which broadly matched IMGT annotations. In a later analysis, HLA-associated TCR beta chains showed more clonal expansion and lower generation probabilities than non-associated chains that were equally common. Linkage disequilibrium might explain the correlated functional status among segregating V segments, but an unknown experimental factor could not be excluded. Only TCR beta chains were sequenced in this cohort, and the absence of alpha or paired-chain data limited detectable features. Because counts were too low, about 15 rarely observed V segments, including chromosome 9 orphons, were left out of the earlier analysis of approximately 580 of the donors. According to the authors, the approach could potentially be generalized to other disease states and immunological phenotypes. In a later genetic analysis, fewer N-insertions in productive TCRs were reported among donors in an Asian-associated ancestry cluster than the roughly 710-donor mean. In both the original and validation cohorts, the classifier was reported to diagnose cytomegalovirus status with high specificity and sensitivity. A later analysis found that most CMV-associated TCR beta chains appeared HLA-restricted, with HLA associations seemingly driven largely by CMV exposure. A few of the identified cytomegalovirus-associated TCR beta chains were confirmed in vitro to be specific for cytomegalovirus antigens. The presence/absence analyses assumed that sequencing depth was roughly uniform across donors, and that assumption may not be true. According to a later analysis, parvovirus B19, influenza, CMV and Epstein-Barr virus appeared linked to several top co-occurrence clusters.

In total, about 650 healthy bone marrow donors made up the cohort. All cohort members were sampled while nominally healthy, although unrecorded immune exposures were likely present. The donor tested CMV seropositive and was one of the 289 seropositive cohort members. A peripheral blood sample was provided by each donor, and peripheral blood mononuclear cells were used for TCR beta sequencing. Genomic DNA was extracted from the blood cell samples with the Qiagen DNeasy Blood Extraction Kit. The library was produced with the immunoSEQ multiplex PCR assay. The multiplex PCR relied on a mix of 60 forward primers for TCR Vbeta segments and 13 reverse primers for TCR Jbeta segments. The CDR3 region of rearranged TCR beta genes was amplified from genomic DNA with a multiplex PCR assay. On the Illumina HiSeq System, the amplified TCR beta libraries were sequenced as 87-base-pair reads. The paper's processing steps were these. In a later analysis, roughly 80 million unique TCR beta chains were counted across the 500 to 850 repertoires, and roughly 11 million of these chains were shared by at least two donors. To remove PCR and sequencing errors, raw reads were error-corrected and collapsed into unique sequences using a nearest-neighbor algorithm that merged closely related sequences. Alignment of CDR3 sequences to IMGT reference sequences was used to assign V, D and J gene segments. For a sequence to be retained, a match of at least six nucleotides was required to both a V gene segment and a J gene segment. Rearrangements were called productive when the CDR3 lacked stop codons and stayed in frame with V and J; all others were non-productive. CDR3 was defined by IMGT convention, running from the second conserved V-encoded cysteine to the conserved J-encoded phenylalanine. The earlier analysis of some 580 of the donors excluded any sequence lacking an unambiguous match to a single V gene segment. An earlier analysis of approximately 590 of the donors called V segments functional above 56.7% productive rearrangements and segregating when the between-donor standard deviation exceeded 5%. A statistical classification framework was developed to diagnose cytomegalovirus status using the catalog of TCR beta chain sequences. In a later analysis, TCR nucleotide sequences were compared against IMGT/GENE-DB human TR gene sequences so that V and J genes could be assigned. The TCRdist pipeline was used in a later analysis to assign CDR3 sequences and most-parsimonious VDJ recombination scenarios. In a later analysis, every TCR beta chain was defined by the combination of its CDR3 amino acid sequence and its V-gene family, and reads without a unique V-gene family were dropped. To address suspected cross-contamination and a sequencing artifact, a later analysis removed 550 to 750 highly shared, low-generation-probability nucleotide sequences. A later analysis calculated a clonal expansion index for each public chain from normalized within-repertoire ranks of inferred template counts. In a later analysis, generation probabilities were computed with a VDJ recombination model fitted to out-of-frame rearrangements, and the resulting probabilities were checked against IGoR. Hypergeometric tests were used in a later analysis to score TCR-TCR, TCR-HLA and TCR-CMV co-occurrence, with a repertoire-size bias correction applied to the TCR pairs. A later analysis estimated false discovery rates by permuting HLA or CMV assignments 20 times. In a later analysis, co-occurring TCRs were grouped with DBSCAN, and TCRdist sequence similarity was added when clustering was performed within HLA-allele-positive subsets. Co-occurrence clustering excluded repertoires with fewer than 30,000 or more than 120,000 public chains, plus five with anomalous nucleotide sharing. TCRdb took this table from immuneACCESS and kept in-frame rearrangements with V and J called. Such tables lack part of the clones; where checked against another copy, unresolved V genes explain under half of the gap, and the rest is unexplained. V and J calls and clone size follow that table, whereas D and trimming were derived from the DNA. This sample comprises some 130,000 clones, about 66% of them detected only once. 1.6% of the sample is taken by the ten largest.

Sequencing input: PBMCs. The rearranged segments are TRBV14 and TRBJ2-3; confidence is insufficient to name the D gene. The origin of this receptor is a man aged 30-40 years in good health and CMV-seropositive. The CDR3 protein is CASSPIGLTDTQYF. The DNA sequence follows: TGTGCCAGCAGCCCCATTGGGCTGACAGATACGCAGTATTTT.